This TCR beta chain was sequenced for a study of blood T cell repertoires in COVID-19. At the level of the study: Samples taken during acute and convalescent COVID-19 were collected in the United States, Italy and Spain.

CDR3 size: 13 residues. V shed 5 bases and J 5 bases; nucleotides not matched to a gene: 5. Germline CDR1 and CDR2: SGHTA and FQGNSA. Measured with immunoSEQ multiplex PCR; TCRdb has only the in-frame clones, and not every one. The data hold approximately 49,000 clones, with roughly 79% observed a single time. The sequencing sample was made of peripheral blood. The J gene is TRBJ2-5, the V gene TRBV7-2; 7 bases are a match to TRBD1. The receptor's source is a woman at least 80 years old with COVID-19, enrolled during active disease. For the CDR3, the DNA is TGTGCCAGCAGCAAAGCAGGGGGTGAGACCCAGTACTTC. It encodes CASSKAGGETQYF.